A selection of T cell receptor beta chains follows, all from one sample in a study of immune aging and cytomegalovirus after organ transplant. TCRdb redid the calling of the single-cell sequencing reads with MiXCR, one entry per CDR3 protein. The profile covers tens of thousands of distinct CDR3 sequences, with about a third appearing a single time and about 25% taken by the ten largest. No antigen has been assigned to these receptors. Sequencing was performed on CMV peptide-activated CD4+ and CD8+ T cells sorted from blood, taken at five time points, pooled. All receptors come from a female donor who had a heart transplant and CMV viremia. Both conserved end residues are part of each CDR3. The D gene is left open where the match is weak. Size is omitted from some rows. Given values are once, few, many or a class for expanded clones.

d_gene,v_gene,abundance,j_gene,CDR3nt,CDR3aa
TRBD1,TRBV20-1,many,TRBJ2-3,TGCAGTGCTAGAATCCCCAGGGGGACCTATACAGATACGCAGTATTTT,CSARIPRGTYTDTQYF
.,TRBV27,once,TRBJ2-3,TGTGCCAGCGGCACACCGGGCAGGAAGACAGATACGCAGTATTTT,CASGTPGRKTDTQYF
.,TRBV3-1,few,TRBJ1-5,TGTGCCAGCAGCCAGGGGAATCAGCCCCAGCATTTT,CASSQGNQPQHF
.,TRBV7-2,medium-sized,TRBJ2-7,TGTGCCAGCAGCTTAGGGTCTAGTTCCTACGAGCAGTACTTC,CASSLGSSSYEQYF
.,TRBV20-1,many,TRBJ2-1,TGCAGTGCTAGCGGGCTAGACCTCTACAATGAGCAGTTCTTC,CSASGLDLYNEQFF
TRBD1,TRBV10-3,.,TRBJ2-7,TGTGCCATCAGTGTTCCTGGACCCTTTGGAGACAGGGTCTACGAGCAGTACTTC,CAISVPGPFGDRVYEQYF
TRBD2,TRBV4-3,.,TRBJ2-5,TGCGCCAGCAGCCTGGGACTAGCGGGGGTTAGAGAGACCCAGTACTTC,CASSLGLAGVRETQYF
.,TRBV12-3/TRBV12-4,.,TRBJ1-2,TGTGCCAGCGCTAACCGGGCCATACATGGCTACACCTTC,CASANRAIHGYTF
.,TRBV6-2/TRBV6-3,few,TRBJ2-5,TGTGCCAGCAGTTACTATAGCGGCCAGACCCAGTACTTC,CASSYYSGQTQYF
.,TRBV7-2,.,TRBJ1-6,TGTGCCAGCAGTCAACAGGGTGAACGGCCCTATAATTCACCCCTCCACTTT,CASSQQGERPYNSPLHF
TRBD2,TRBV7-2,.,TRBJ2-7,TGTGCCAGCAGCTTATCTAGCGGGGGCCCCTACGAGCAGTACTTC,CASSLSSGGPYEQYF